This TCR beta chain was identified in a study of blood T cell repertoires in COVID-19. Study information: Some COVID-19 samples were acute and others convalescent; all came from the United States, Italy and Spain. Sources were T cells, B-cell-depleted T cells, or PBMCs; the material itself was cDNA or gDNA.

The CDR3 contains 14 residues. The ends were cut back, 7 bases at V and 7 bases at J, with 19 bases in the middle. Looked up from germline, CDR1 is MNHEY and CDR2 is SMNVEV (reference sequence). Seattle's enrolled individuals joined amid active infection and were then monitored longitudinally. Authors' methods: Cell counts per sample came from amplifying reference gene primers. The table came from immunoSEQ multiplex PCR; TCRdb's copy has only in-frame clones and leaves some out. That table supplies the V and J calls and clone size; D and trimming were determined from the DNA. The sample carries about 410,000 clones, around nine tenths recorded once.

The chain has TRBV27 and TRBJ1-2; D gene uncertain. The source of this sequence is a woman aged 40 to 50 with COVID-19, enrolled during active disease. Sequencing used peripheral blood. CDR3 bases: TGTGCCAGCATCTCGACCCGAGGAACTCGTGGCTACACCTTC. Translation: CASISTRGTRGYTF.